The text below deals with one T cell receptor beta chain. Its cognate antigen is unknown. TCRdb recomputed calls from the RT-PCR reads with MiXCR, one row per CDR3 protein. The sample holds 250,000 to 350,000 distinct CDR3 sequences, roughly 22% seen once. Per the germline V gene, CDR1 is LGHNA and CDR2 is YNFKEQ. V was shortened by 2 bases and J by 5 bases, with 12 bases between the two germline ends. The CDR3 covers 14 residues. This entry comes from a study of response to subunit inactivated influenza vaccine. The study's findings and limits: The authors suggested that few new T cells are recruited per seasonal influenza vaccination.

Sample: PBMCs from blood, taken about 19 months after vaccination. The V and J genes are TRBV4-2 and TRBJ2-5; D is ambiguous. The clonotype comes from a man between 50 and 70 years old who received an inactivated influenza vaccine. This CDR3 is CASSQNDGLETQYF. CDR3 nucleotide sequence: TGTGCCAGCAGCCAAAATGACGGATTGGAGACCCAGTACTTC.